This T cell receptor beta chain came from a study of identical twins. General observations from the study: The study found that models underestimated out-of-frame TCR alpha sharing in monozygotic twins. Possibly, invariant MAIT and iNKT cells partly confounded zero-insertion analyses. Twin-shared out-of-frame alpha sequences were enriched for low generation probability.

This clonotype was counted ten times or more. Its antigen is not identified. From the 5' RACE reads, TCRdb called clonotypes with MiXCR, one entry per CDR3 protein. The sample carries fewer than 650,000 distinct CDR3 sequences, around 9.6% recorded once. In germline, CDR1 is DFQATT, CDR2 SNEGSKA (reference sequence). This CDR3 comprises 14 residues. The V and J ends lost 3 bases and 2 bases respectively, with 13 bases between them. This same sample was also part of a study on yellow fever vaccine responses in identical twins.

The sequencing sample was made of PBMCs. The source of this sequence is a woman aged 18-35 years in good health. The rearrangement links TRBV20-1 to TRBJ1-2; no clear D gene. The chain's CDR3 is CSARKQKSNYGYTF. The CDR3 DNA follows: TGCAGTGCTAGGAAGCAGAAGTCCAACTATGGCTACACCTTC.